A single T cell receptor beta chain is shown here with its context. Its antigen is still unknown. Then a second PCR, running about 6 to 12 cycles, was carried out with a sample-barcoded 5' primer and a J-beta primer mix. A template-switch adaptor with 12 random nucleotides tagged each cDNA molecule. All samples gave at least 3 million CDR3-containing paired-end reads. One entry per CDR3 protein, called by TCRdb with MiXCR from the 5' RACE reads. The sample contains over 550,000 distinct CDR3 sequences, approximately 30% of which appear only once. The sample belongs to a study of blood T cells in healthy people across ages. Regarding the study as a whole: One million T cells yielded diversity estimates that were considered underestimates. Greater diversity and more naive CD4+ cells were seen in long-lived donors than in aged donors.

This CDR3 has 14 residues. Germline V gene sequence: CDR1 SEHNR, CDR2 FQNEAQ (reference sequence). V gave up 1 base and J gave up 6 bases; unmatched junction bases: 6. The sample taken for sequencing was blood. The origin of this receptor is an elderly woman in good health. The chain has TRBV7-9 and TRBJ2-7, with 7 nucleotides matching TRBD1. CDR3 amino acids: CASSLVKTGSEQYF. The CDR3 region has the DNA TGTGCCAGCAGCTTAGTTAAGACAGGGAGCGAGCAGTACTTC.